The 24 T cell receptor beta chains given below trace back to one sample, sequenced in a study of blood T cell repertoires in COVID-19. Repertoires were generated with immunoSEQ multiplex PCR, while TCRdb's copy carries only in-frame clones and drops some. The sample includes some 170,000 clones, 65% to 85% of them seen just once. Sequenced material: peripheral blood. The receptors here all came from an elderly woman with active or convalescent COVID-19.

This clone is a singleton in its sample. V gene TRBV3-1 (or the pseudogene TRBV3-2) combines with J gene TRBJ1-1; D call uncertain. The CDR3 length is 16 residues. The V end lost 1 base, the J end lost 2 bases, and 14 bases lay between the germline ends. Looked up from germline, CDR1 is LGHDT and CDR2 is YNNKEL (reference sequence). The CDR3 region is CASSQGGMRSNTEAFF. CDR3 sequence (DNA): TGTGCCAGCAGCCAAGGAGGTATGCGGTCAAACACTGAAGCTTTCTTT.

The chain is built from TRBV27 and TRBJ2-1; D not resolved. Germline CDR1 reads MNHEY; CDR2 reads SMNVEV (reference sequence). This CDR3 is built from 14 residues. V was cut by 5 bases and J by 6 bases, with 14 bases left in between. The DNA for the CDR3 is TGTGCCAGCAGTGTACAAGGTTCGGGCAATGAGCAGTTCTTC. Its protein is CASSVQGSGNEQFF.

The chain carries TRBV19 and TRBJ1-5, with TRBD1 matching 8 bases. The CDR3 contains 14 residues. Germline lookup yields CDR1 LNHDA and CDR2 SQIVND (reference sequence). The ends lost 7 bases at V and 5 bases at J; junction bases unmatched: 7. For the CDR3, the DNA is TGTGCCAGTAAGCTAGGACAGGGTTATCAGCCCCAGCATTTT. It yields the protein CASKLGQGYQPQHF.

The V call is TRBV7-6, the J call TRBJ2-3; D is unresolved. The CDR3 has 15 amino acids. Trimming took off 4 bases at V and 0 bases at J, with 11 bases between the two ends. Germline V lookup: CDR1 SGHVS, CDR2 FNYEAQ. CDR3 amino acids: CASSSPGPSTDTQYF. The CDR3 bases are TGTGCCAGCAGCTCGCCAGGTCCCAGCACAGATACGCAGTATTTT.

The chain is built from TRBV5-5 and TRBJ1-5; weak D call: TRBD1 (6 bases). V was cut by 4 bases and J by 3 bases, with 17 bases left in between. The CDR3 sequence is 16 residues long. Germline V gene sequence: CDR1 SGHKS, CDR2 YYEKEE (reference sequence). The CDR3 spells CASSPEGGNNNQPQHF. In DNA, the CDR3 is TGTGCCAGCAGCCCCGAGGGGGGGAATAACAATCAGCCCCAGCATTTT.

The chain carries TRBV9 and TRBJ2-1, with D tentatively TRBD2 (7 bases). Germline CDR1 SGDLS, CDR2 YYNGEE. The V and J ends lost 4 bases and 3 bases respectively, with 20 bases between them. This CDR3 is built from 17 residues. CDR3 DNA: TGTGCCAGCAGCCCGCGGGGAGGGGCAGGGGTCTACAATGAGCAGTTCTTC. As protein: CASSPRGGAGVYNEQFF.

The chain links TRBV3-1 (or the pseudogene TRBV3-2) to TRBJ2-3, with 7 bases lining up with TRBD1. This CDR3 is 16 amino acids long. V lost 4 bases, J lost 4 bases, and 11 bases stayed unmatched. Germline CDR1 and CDR2: LGHDT and YNNKEL (reference sequence). CDR3 region: CASSLLQGLRADTQYF. In DNA, the CDR3 is TGTGCCAGCAGCCTCCTACAGGGGTTGAGGGCAGATACGCAGTATTTT.

The chain couples TRBV7-6 to TRBJ2-1; 14 nucleotides align to TRBD2. This CDR3 has 15 residues. CDR1 SGHVS and CDR2 FNYEAQ come from the germline V gene. V was clipped by 4 bases and J by 9 bases; unmatched bases: 5. The CDR3 DNA sequence: TGTGCCAGCAGCTCGACTAGCGGGGGGGCCCCTGAGCAGTTCTTC. Translated: CASSSTSGGAPEQFF.

The chain employs TRBV12-3 or TRBV12-4 and TRBJ1-1, with D maybe TRBD1 (5 bases). There are 12 residues in the CDR3. Deletions cut 3 bases from V and 6 bases from J, with 8 bases between. CDR3 in DNA: TGTGCCAGCAGTTTGTGGGGCTCTGAAGCTTTCTTT. This codes for CASSLWGSEAFF.

The V gene is TRBV3-1 (or the pseudogene TRBV3-2), the J gene TRBJ2-7; D is unresolved. The germline V and J ends were trimmed by 2 bases and 6 bases, with 14 bases remaining between them. Germline V gene data show CDR1 as LGHDT and CDR2 as YNNKEL (reference sequence). This CDR3 is 14 amino acids long. The CDR3 loop reads CASSQSRFSGEQYF. DNA of the CDR3: TGTGCCAGCAGCCAATCACGGTTCTCCGGCGAGCAGTACTTC.

The V and J genes are TRBV4-1 and TRBJ2-2; D is ambiguous. The germline V gene encodes CDR1 MGHRA and CDR2 YSYEKL. The V gene lost 4 bases and the J gene lost 1 base, with 7 bases spanning the gap. The CDR3 length is 14 residues. DNA for the CDR3: TGCGCCAGCAGCCGGTACTTGAACACCGGGGAGCTGTTTTTT. Translated, it gives CASSRYLNTGELFF.

The rearrangement joins TRBV6-4 to TRBJ1-2; D is unclear. The CDR3 totals 12 residues. From germline, CDR1 is MRHNA and CDR2 SNTAGT. The germline V and J ends were trimmed by 6 bases and 7 bases, with 12 bases remaining between them. The CDR3 protein is CASRGSSGGYTF. The CDR3, as DNA: TGTGCCAGCAGAGGCAGCTCGGGTGGCTACACCTTC.

The rearrangement joins TRBV6-5 to TRBJ2-5, with 8 bases lining up with TRBD2. Germline-derived CDR1 and CDR2 are MNHEY and SVGAGI. The V and J ends lost 7 bases and 5 bases, in that order; junction bases with no gene match: 12. The CDR3 extends over 15 amino acids. CDR3 protein: CASTTGVGRAETQYF. The CDR3 coding sequence is TGTGCCAGCACCACCGGGGTCGGGAGGGCGGAGACCCAGTACTTC.

The table lists this clone with a few counts. The chain combines TRBV5-4 with TRBJ2-7; D gene unclear. The V gene's germline CDR1 is SGHNT and CDR2 YYREEE (reference sequence). The CDR3 runs to 15 residues. Trimming removed 2 bases at V and 2 bases at J, with 14 bases between. The DNA of the CDR3 is TGTGCCAGCAGCTTAACGGGTTCAAACGCCTACGAGCAGTACTTC. Its protein is CASSLTGSNAYEQYF.

The gene calls are TRBV5-6 and TRBJ2-3; no firm D call. Deletions cut 4 bases from V and 0 bases from J, with 12 bases between. CDR1 and CDR2 from the germline V gene are SGHDT and YYEEEE. This CDR3 comprises 15 residues. CDR3 region: CASSLLGQSTDTQYF. In DNA form, the CDR3 reads TGTGCCAGCAGCCTTCTTGGGCAGAGCACAGATACGCAGTATTTT.

The chain carries TRBV3-1 (or the pseudogene TRBV3-2) and TRBJ2-3; 10 positions agree with TRBD2. Trimming removed 0 bases from V and 1 base from J; junction bases left unmatched: 4. Germline lookup yields CDR1 LGHDT and CDR2 YNNKEL (reference sequence). There are 17 residues in the CDR3. The CDR3: CASSQDLTSGGTDTQYF. The CDR3 DNA is TGTGCCAGCAGCCAAGATCTAACTAGCGGGGGCACAGATACGCAGTATTTT.

The rearrangement joins TRBV6-2 or TRBV6-3 to TRBJ2-2; the D gene is possibly TRBD1 (5 bases). Trimming shortened V by 7 bases and J by 0 bases, and 15 bases separated the two germline ends. There are 16 residues in the CDR3. Germline V gene lookup returns CDR1 MNHEY and CDR2 SVGEGT. CDR3 amino acids: CASTPNRFPNTGELFF. The DNA of the CDR3 is TGTGCCAGCACCCCGAACAGGTTCCCGAACACCGGGGAGCTGTTTTTT.

The chain recombines TRBV30 with TRBJ2-3; possible D gene TRBD1, 6 bases. Trimming took off 5 bases at V and 5 bases at J, with 11 bases between the two ends. The CDR3 is made up of 12 amino acids. Germline-derived CDR1 and CDR2 are GTSNPN and SVGIG (reference sequence). CDR3 nucleotide sequence: TGTGCCTGGTCTACAGGGATAGATACGCAGTATTTT. Amino acids: CAWSTGIDTQYF.

The chain has TRBV7-9 and TRBJ2-5; no definite D call. This CDR3 region has 14 residues. CDR1 is SEHNR, CDR2 FQNEAQ, per germline (reference sequence). V dropped 1 base and J dropped 2 bases, with 8 bases sitting between them. This chain's CDR3 is CASSLGSTQETQYF. The CDR3 coding sequence is TGTGCCAGCAGCTTAGGTTCAACTCAAGAGACCCAGTACTTC.

The table lists this clone with a count of one. This chain links TRBV9 with TRBJ1-3; possible D gene TRBD1, 6 bases. The germline V gene has CDR1 SGDLS and CDR2 YYNGEE. This CDR3 has 19 amino acids. With 4 bases removed from V and 0 bases from J, the gap between germline ends came to 23 bases. The CDR3 DNA reads TGTGCCAGCAGCCCCGGGGGGCCCCCGGGCCCTAGCTCTGGAAACACCATATATTTT. This sequence encodes CASSPGGPPGPSSGNTIYF.

CDR3 loop: CASSQVYQGKYEQYF. CDR3 sequence (DNA): TGCGCCAGCAGCCAAGTTTACCAGGGAAAGTACGAGCAGTACTTC. The chain joins TRBV4-3 to TRBJ2-7; maybe TRBD1 (5 bases). V was shortened by 1 base and J by 4 bases, with 14 bases between the two germline ends. In germline, CDR1 is LGHNA, CDR2 YSLEER. CDR3 length: 15 residues.

V gene TRBV7-2 combines with J gene TRBJ2-1; 9 nucleotides align to TRBD2. V dropped 3 bases and J dropped 5; count of bases not matched to a gene: 5. The V gene's germline CDR1 is SGHTA and CDR2 FQGNSA. The CDR3 is 15 residues long. CDR3 sequence: CASSLTSGYHNEQFF. For the CDR3, the DNA is TGTGCCAGCAGCTTGACTAGCGGATACCACAATGAGCAGTTCTTC.

This clone was seen once. At one of its ends the junction is not consistent with the germline gene, which may arise from a read error. The V and J genes are TRBV7-7 and TRBJ2-1; 11 bases map to TRBD1. CDR3 length: 17 amino acids. CDR1 SSHAT and CDR2 FNYEAQ come from the germline V gene (reference sequence). The CDR3 bases are TGTGCTAGCAGCTCTTCAACCGGACAGGGGGCAGGCAATGAGCAGTTCTTC. This gives the protein CASSSSTGQGAGNEQFF.

The chain is built from TRBV9 and TRBJ2-7, with D possibly matching TRBD1 (6 bases). Trimming took off 4 bases at V and 6 bases at J, with 11 bases between the two ends. The CDR3 has 12 residues. The V gene's germline CDR1 is SGDLS and CDR2 YYNGEE. The CDR3 reads CASSYRESEQYF. As DNA, the CDR3 is TGTGCCAGCAGCTACAGGGAATCCGAGCAGTACTTC.